This record covers a single TCR beta chain. Ages ranged from about 18 to 89 years, with residence in some 25 US areas. CDR3 length equals 14 residues. The germline gives CDR1 MNHEY, CDR2 SVGAGI. The V gene lost 0 bases and the J gene lost 6 bases, with 8 bases spanning the gap. This entry comes from a study of blood T cell repertoires in COVID-19. Study background: In each case, the material was cDNA or gDNA derived from T cells, B-cell-depleted T cells, or PBMCs.

Generated by immunoSEQ multiplex PCR, the TCRdb table keeps only in-frame clones and is missing some. The sample lists about 300,000 clones, 85% occurring once. The gene calls are TRBV6-5 and TRBJ2-2, with D tentatively TRBD1 (5 bases). The specimen was PBMCs or T cells enriched from blood (not recorded which). The sequence derives from a woman younger than 45 who had been exposed to COVID-19. Here the CDR3 DNA reads TGTGCCAGCAGTTACTCACAAGGGGCCGGGGAGCTGTTTTTT. It encodes CASSYSQGAGELFF.